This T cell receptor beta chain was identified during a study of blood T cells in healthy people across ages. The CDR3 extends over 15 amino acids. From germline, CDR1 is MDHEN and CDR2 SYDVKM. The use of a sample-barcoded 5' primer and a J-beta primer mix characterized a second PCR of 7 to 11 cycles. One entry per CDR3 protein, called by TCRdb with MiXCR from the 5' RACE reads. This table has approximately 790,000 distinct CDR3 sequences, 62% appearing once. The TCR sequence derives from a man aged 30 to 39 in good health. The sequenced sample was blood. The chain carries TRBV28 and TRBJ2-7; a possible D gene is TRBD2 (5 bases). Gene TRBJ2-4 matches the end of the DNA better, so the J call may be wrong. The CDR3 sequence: CASSETQPSGDIQYF. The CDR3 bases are TGTGCCAGCAGTGAGACCCAACCCTCCGGGGACATTCAGTACTTC.